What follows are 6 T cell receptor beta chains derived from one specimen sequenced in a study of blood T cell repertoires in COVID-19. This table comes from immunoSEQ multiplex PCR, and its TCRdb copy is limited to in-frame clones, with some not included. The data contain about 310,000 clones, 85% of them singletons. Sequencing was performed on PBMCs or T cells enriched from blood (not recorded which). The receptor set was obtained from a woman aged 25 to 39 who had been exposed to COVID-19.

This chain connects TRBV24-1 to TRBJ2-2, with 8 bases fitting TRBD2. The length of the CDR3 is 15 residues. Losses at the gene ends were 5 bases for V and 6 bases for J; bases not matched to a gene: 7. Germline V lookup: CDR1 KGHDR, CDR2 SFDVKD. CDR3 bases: TGTGCCACCAGTGCCGGGACTAGAATTTCCGGGGAGCTGTTTTTT. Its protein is CATSAGTRISGELFF.

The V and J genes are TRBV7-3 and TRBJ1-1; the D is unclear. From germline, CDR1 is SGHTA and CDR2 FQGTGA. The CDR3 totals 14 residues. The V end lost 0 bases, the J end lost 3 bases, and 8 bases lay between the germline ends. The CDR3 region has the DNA TGTGCCAGCAGCTTAACAGATGGCTACACTGAAGCTTTCTTT. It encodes CASSLTDGYTEAFF.

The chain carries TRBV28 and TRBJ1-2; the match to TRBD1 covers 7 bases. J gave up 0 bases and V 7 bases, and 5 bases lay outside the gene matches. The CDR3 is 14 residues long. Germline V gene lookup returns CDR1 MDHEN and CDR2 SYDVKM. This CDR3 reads CASTRDSPNYGYTF. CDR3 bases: TGTGCCAGCACCCGGGACAGTCCTAACTATGGCTACACCTTC.

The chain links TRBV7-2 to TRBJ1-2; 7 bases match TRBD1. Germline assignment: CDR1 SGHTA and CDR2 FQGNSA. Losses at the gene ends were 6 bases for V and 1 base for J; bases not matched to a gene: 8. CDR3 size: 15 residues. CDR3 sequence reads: CASSPGRGLNYGYTF. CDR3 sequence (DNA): TGTGCCAGCAGTCCCGGGAGGGGGCTTAACTATGGCTACACCTTC.

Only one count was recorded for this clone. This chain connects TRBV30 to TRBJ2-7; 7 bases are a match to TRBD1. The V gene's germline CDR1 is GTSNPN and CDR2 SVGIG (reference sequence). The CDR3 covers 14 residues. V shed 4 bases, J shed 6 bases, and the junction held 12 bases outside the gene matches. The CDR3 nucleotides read TGTGCCTGGACCCCGGGACAGTATTTCGCCGAGCAGTACTTC. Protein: CAWTPGQYFAEQYF.

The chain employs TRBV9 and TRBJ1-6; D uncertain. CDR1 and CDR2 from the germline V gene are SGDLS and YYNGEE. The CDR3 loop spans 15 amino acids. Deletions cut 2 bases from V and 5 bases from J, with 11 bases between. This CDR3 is CASSVGQFNNSPLHF. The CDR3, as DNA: TGTGCCAGCAGCGTTGGGCAGTTTAATAATTCACCCCTCCACTTT.